The rows below give T cell receptor beta chains drawn from one sample of a study of blood T cell repertoires in COVID-19. Sequenced by immunoSEQ multiplex PCR; TCRdb stores in-frame clones only, minus some. In the table there are 200,000 to 300,000 clones, approximately 90% of which are singletons. The source material was peripheral blood. The receptors were sampled from a man aged 18 to 29 with active or convalescent COVID-19. CDR3s include the opening cysteine and the closing phenylalanine or tryptophan. Size is stated for part of the rows, as once, few or many counts, or as a class when the clone is expanded.

TRBJ1-4 | TRBV18 | . | CASSPLQGVGSNEKLFF
TRBJ1-2 | TRBV7-9 | . | CASSHRQGAPYGYTF
TRBJ2-5 | TRBV11-3 | . | CASSLTSGRRETQYF
TRBJ1-3 | TRBV19 | . | CATTQGSSGNTIYF
TRBJ1-6 | TRBV6-6 | . | CASRLGQGNSPLHF
TRBJ1-1 | TRBV2 | few | CASSGRGNTEAFF
TRBJ2-5 | TRBV18 | once | CASSRTLQGWKTQYF
TRBJ2-5 | TRBV5-1 | . | CASSPLGQQETQYF
TRBJ2-7 | TRBV15 | . | CATSRQPVEYEQYF
TRBJ1-2 | TRBV5-4 | . | CASSLTGQGAYGYTF
TRBJ2-1 | TRBV5-4 | once | CASSFSDEQFF
TRBJ2-3 | TRBV5-4 | . | CASSPQLAVVTDTQYF
TRBJ2-7 | TRBV9 | . | CASSPSGGKTYEQYF
TRBJ1-1 | TRBV27 | few | CASSLGEGSDRAHEAFF
TRBJ1-2 | TRBV29-1 | . | CSVVRGAGGYTF
TRBJ1-5 | TRBV28 | . | CASSFGQGPDQPQHF
TRBJ1-2 | TRBV29-1 | . | CSGVQGFNGYTF
TRBJ1-6 | TRBV10-3 | few | CAISDGGGNSPLHF
TRBJ2-5 | TRBV11-2 | . | CASSLGLAGGPETQYF
TRBJ2-5 | TRBV11-3 | . | CASSPGGAETQYF
TRBJ2-7 | TRBV5-1 | . | CASSERLAGGPSEQYF
TRBJ2-1 | TRBV9 | . | CASSVAPVPGQGGSGNEQFF
TRBJ1-2 | TRBV18 | . | CASSPDSRNPGGGYTF
TRBJ1-4 | TRBV7-2 | . | CASSLDTSRSWEKLFF
TRBJ1-2 | TRBV5-8 | once | CASSLAGQFIYGYTF
TRBJ1-6 | TRBV7-2 | . | CASSLAQGGESPLHF
TRBJ2-7 | TRBV7-3 | few | CASSPGQAFHEQYF
TRBJ2-2 | TRBV6-2/TRBV6-3 | . | CASSYSRTSAKLFF
TRBJ2-7 | TRBV18 | . | CASSPVRDSGVAQYF
TRBJ2-3 | TRBV12-3/TRBV12-4 | . | CASSLSRDTQYF
TRBJ1-2 | TRBV14 | . | CASSPQDYGYTF
TRBJ2-1 | TRBV18 | . | CASSPPAGPSYNEQFF
TRBJ1-2 | TRBV12-5 | once | CASGLQQTGARYGYTF
TRBJ2-2 | TRBV18 | . | CASSQYGGDPTGELFF
TRBJ1-2 | TRBV12-3/TRBV12-4 | . | CASNQYSGGGYTF
TRBJ2-3 | TRBV5-1 | . | CASSPGQGNADTQYF
TRBJ1-2 | TRBV11-2 | . | CASSPGTGFPNTF
TRBJ1-2 | TRBV12-3/TRBV12-4 | . | CASSPGRHYGYTF
TRBJ1-6 | TRBV6-2/TRBV6-3 | . | CASSYSPGQESSYNSPLHF
TRBJ1-4 | TRBV28 | . | CASRKTATNEKLFF
TRBJ1-1 | TRBV5-1 | . | CASSFTVNTEAFF
TRBJ1-2 | TRBV6-5 | . | CASSRTGLAYGYTF
TRBJ2-1 | TRBV5-5 | . | CASSAVVGYNEQFF
TRBJ1-1 | TRBV2 | once | CASTADSNTEAFF
TRBJ1-6 | TRBV9 | few | CASSVDHAGNSPLHF
TRBJ2-7 | TRBV7-2 | . | CASSSRGVAGVEQYF
TRBJ2-7 | TRBV27 | . | CASSPMTTGFEQYF
TRBJ2-5 | TRBV5-1 | . | CASSGGQGSRQETQYF
TRBJ2-3 | TRBV21-1 | . | CASGLGRDRADTQYF
TRBJ1-2 | TRBV29-1 | . | CSASEGPNYGYTF
TRBJ1-4 | TRBV18 | . | CASSPWSSEGEKLFF
TRBJ1-3 | TRBV6-5 | once | CASLLGRGGNTIYF
TRBJ2-7 | TRBV18 | . | CASSPPVGTGLYEQYF
TRBJ2-7 | TRBV5-4 | . | CASSWDLSYEQYF
TRBJ2-1 | TRBV12-3/TRBV12-4 | . | CASSLNKYNEQFF
TRBJ2-3 | TRBV24-1 | many | CATSDPAWGSGLTDTQYF
TRBJ2-7 | TRBV2 | . | CASSEAPSGSNEQYF
TRBJ1-3 | TRBV28 | . | CASSGQGTPGNTIYF
TRBJ2-7 | TRBV2 | . | CATTPGGKGSYEQYF
TRBJ2-1 | TRBV6-5 | once | CASTAGATYNEQFF